Presented here are 10 T cell receptor beta chains from one specimen sequenced in a study of a mutant IDH1 vaccine in newly diagnosed glioma. These TCRs' antigens remain unknown. Produced via immunoSEQ multiplex PCR; TCRdb's table is partial and in-frame only. The sample shows 44,000 or so clones, 81% of them seen only once. As to time point: week 35, safety follow-up. Vaccinated patients received 300 ug of mutant IDH1 20-mer peptide per dose, with topical imiquimod. The sample consisted of PBMCs, taken from a glioma patient whose treatment included an IDH1 peptide vaccine. These receptors were taken from a woman aged 40 to 49 with glioma. Some clones in this sample may be carry-over from other donors' samples.

The CDR3 is CASRSQGARGTEAFF. CDR3 nucleotides: TGTGCCAGCAGAAGCCAGGGGGCGCGAGGCACTGAAGCTTTCTTT. The J gene is TRBJ1-1, the V gene TRBV11-2; 8 bases are shared with TRBD1. CDR1 and CDR2 (germline): SGHAT, FQNNGV. The CDR3 spans 15 residues. V lost 6 bases, J lost 4 bases, and 10 bases stayed unmatched. Combining the CDR3 with reference TRBV11-2 and TRBJ1-1 gives the whole variable domain EAGVAQSPRYKIIEKRQSVAFWCNPISGHATLYWYQQILGQGPKLLIQFQNNGVVDDSQLPKDRFSAERLKGVDSTLKIQPAKLEDSAVYLCASRSQGARGTEAFFGQGTRLTVV.

The chain carries TRBV7-9 and TRBJ2-5, with 8 bases that match TRBD2. This CDR3 spans 15 amino acids. J lost 5 bases, V lost 5 bases, and 10 bases had no gene match. Germline V lookup: CDR1 SEHNR, CDR2 FQNEAQ (reference sequence). In DNA form, the CDR3 reads TGTGCCAGCAGCCAAAGCGGGGGTAGGAGGGAGACCCAGTACTTC. Amino acid sequence: CASSQSGGRRETQYF.

This clone was detected only once. The V call is TRBV7-9, the J call TRBJ2-4; D is unresolved. The CDR3 is 12 residues long. Per the germline V gene, CDR1 is SEHNR and CDR2 is FQNEAQ (reference sequence). V dropped 1 base and J dropped 4 bases, with 2 bases sitting between them. The DNA for the CDR3 is TGTGCCAGCAGCTTAGGGAAAAACATTCAGTACTTC. It specifies CASSLGKNIQYF.

The V and J genes are TRBV28 and TRBJ2-3; D may be TRBD2 (6 bases). The CDR3 has 12 amino acids. Trimming pared 6 bases from V and 3 bases from J, leaving 7 bases between. CDR1 is MDHEN and CDR2 is SYDVKM in the germline V gene. CDR3 residues: CASRGRTDTQYF. CDR3 sequence (DNA): TGTGCCAGCAGAGGGAGGACAGATACGCAGTATTTT. Full variable domain (missing parts from reference TRBV28 and TRBJ2-3): DVKVTQSSRYLVKRTGEKVFLECVQDMDHENMFWYRQDPGLGLRLIYFSYDVKMKEKGDIPEGYSVSREKKERFSLILESASTNQTSMYLCASRGRTDTQYFGPGTRLTVL.

V is TRBV7-2 and J is TRBJ1-5; the D is unclear. Germline CDR1 is SGHTA and CDR2 is FQGNSA. CDR3 length equals 13 residues. The V and J ends lost 1 base and 4 bases respectively, with 5 bases between them. CDR3 bases: TGTGCCAGCAGCTTAGGGAGGAATCAGCCCCAGCATTTT. It codes for CASSLGRNQPQHF.

This clone is medium-sized (0.01 to 0.1%). This rearrangement joins TRBV4-2 to TRBJ2-2, with D maybe TRBD1 (5 bases). CDR1 and CDR2 (germline): LGHNA, YNFKEQ. Trimming pared 2 bases from V and 5 bases from J, leaving 9 bases between. The CDR3 has 14 amino acids. CDR3 region: CASSQPQGTGELFF. The CDR3 DNA reads TGTGCCAGCAGCCAACCCCAGGGAACCGGGGAGCTGTTTTTT.

The chain recombines TRBV7-9 with TRBJ2-3; 11 bases match TRBD1. The germline V gene has CDR1 SEHNR and CDR2 FQNEAQ (reference sequence). Trimming cost V 7 bases and J 3 bases; bases outside gene matches: 6. The CDR3 has 15 amino acids. The CDR3 nucleotides read TGTGCCAGCATCGTCGGGACAGGGGGGACAGATACGCAGTATTTT. Amino acids: CASIVGTGGTDTQYF.

The chain couples TRBV9 to TRBJ1-1; 7 bases match TRBD1. J lost 7 bases, V lost 2 bases, and 2 bases had no gene match. The germline gives CDR1 SGDLS, CDR2 YYNGEE. The CDR3 covers 12 residues. CDR3 nucleotides: TGTGCCAGCAGCGTCCGGGACAGTGAAGCTTTCTTT. Translating it yields CASSVRDSEAFF.

The chain uses TRBV5-6 and TRBJ1-5; TRBD1 aligns across 9 bases. Germline-derived CDR1 and CDR2 are SGHDT and YYEEEE. There are 15 residues in the CDR3. The V and J ends lost 2 bases and 5 bases, in that order; junction bases with no gene match: 5. CDR3 bases: TGTGCCAGCAGCTTCCGGACAGGGGCATATCAGCCCCAGCATTTT. This gives the protein CASSFRTGAYQPQHF.

This clone was seen more than once but under ten times. The chain links TRBV28 to TRBJ2-7, with D possibly matching TRBD2 (5 bases). CDR1 and CDR2 (germline): MDHEN, SYDVKM. The length of the CDR3 is 14 residues. The V and J ends lost 1 base and 3 bases respectively, with 10 bases between them. The CDR3 DNA follows: TGTGCCAGCAGTTTATTATCCCGGGGCTACGAGCAGTACTTC. Encoded protein: CASSLLSRGYEQYF.